The TCR beta chain under discussion was sequenced for a study of Ad26.COV2.S vaccination and SARS-CoV-2 variants. Study-level background: Recipients of Ad26.COV2.S got it intramuscularly, once or twice 56 days apart.

A remark on this clone: Its target is not known.

This table comes from immunoSEQ multiplex PCR, and its TCRdb copy is limited to in-frame clones, with some not included. The top ten clones hold 1.9% of a sample with some 300,000 clones, 86% of them seen once. Findings of the study overall: Vaccine recipients posted higher spike-specific TCR breadth than their placebo counterparts.

Trimming took off 0 bases at V and 8 bases at J, with 17 bases between the two ends. There are 15 residues in the CDR3. In germline, CDR1 is SGHRS, CDR2 YFSETQ. Described treatment: some 20 received Ad26.COV2.S at low or high dose, single or two shots; about 5 received placebo; per-sample allocation not given. It was on day 63 after the first vaccine or placebo injection that samples were taken. The TCR sequence derives from a person between 18 and 65 years old who received the Ad26.COV2.S COVID-19 vaccine or a placebo. V is TRBV5-1 and J is TRBJ1-2, with D maybe TRBD1 (5 bases). Sequencing used peripheral blood, obtained in a trial of Ad26.COV2.S vaccine versus placebo. The CDR3 DNA is TGCGCCAGCAGCTTGGAGGGGACGGTAACTCGAGGCTACACCTTC. It translates to CASSLEGTVTRGYTF. Looking up the rest from reference TRBV5-1 and TRBJ1-2 gives the full variable domain: KAGVTQTPRYLIKTRGQQVTLSCSPISGHRSVSWYQQTPGQGLQFLFEYFSETQRNKGNFPGRFSGRQFSNSRSEMNVSTLELGDSALYLCASSLEGTVTRGYTFGSGTRLTVV.